The present TCR beta chain was sequenced within a study of blood T cell repertoires in COVID-19. Whole-study context: The analysed material was cDNA or gDNA that came from T cells, B-cell-depleted T cells, or PBMCs.

The CDR3 runs 10 residues. Trimming left V 6 bases short and J 8 bases short, with 10 bases between. The germline V gene encodes CDR1 DFQATT and CDR2 SNEGSKA (reference sequence). As handled by the study authors: Cell counts per sample came from amplifying reference gene primers. Sequencing was performed with immunoSEQ multiplex PCR; in TCRdb, only in-frame clones are kept and a portion is missing. The V and J calls and clone size come from that table; D and trimming were worked out from the DNA. The table has 250,000 or so clones, 80% to 90% seen once. The TCR sequence derives from a middle-aged woman who had been exposed to COVID-19. J is TRBJ1-2 and V is TRBV20-1; D is ambiguous. The sequenced sample consisted of PBMCs or T cells enriched from blood (not recorded which). The CDR3 is CSATAGGYTF. CDR3 coding DNA: TGCAGTGCAACAGCGGGGGGCTACACCTTC.